Listed here are 25 T cell receptor beta chains from one sample, sequenced in a study of T cell repertoires in cytomegalovirus infection. TCRdb independently ran MiXCR on the reads; one entry per CDR3 protein. The table shows about 230,000 distinct CDR3 sequences, with roughly 22% occurring only once. The sample consisted of CD8+ T cells from PBMCs. These receptors were collected from a human donor in good health (CMV status not recorded). Some clones in this sample may be carry-over from other donors' samples.

This clonotype was seen a few times. V is TRBV6-2 or TRBV6-3 and J is TRBJ2-1, with TRBD2 matching 14 bases. The ends lost 0 bases at V and 1 base at J; junction bases unmatched: 8. The germline V gene encodes CDR1 MNHEY and CDR2 SVGEGT. The CDR3 contains 20 residues. CDR3 sequence (DNA): TGTGCCAGCAGTTACTCCGAAGGACTAGCGGGGGGCTATTCCTACAATGAGCAGTTCTTC. It is translated as CASSYSEGLAGGYSYNEQFF.

Many counts were recorded for this clonotype. The J gene is TRBJ1-1, the V gene TRBV7-8; D is ambiguous. The CDR3 is made up of 11 amino acids. In germline, CDR1 is SGHVS, CDR2 FQNEAQ. V shed 8 bases and J shed 5 bases, with 9 bases lying between them. The CDR3 spells CASARRTEAFF. CDR3 coding DNA: TGTGCCAGCGCAAGAAGGACTGAAGCTTTCTTT. Full variable domain (remainder filled in from reference TRBV7-8 and TRBJ1-1): GAGVSQSPRYKVAKRGQDVALRCDPISGHVSLFWYQQALGQGPEFLTYFQNEAQLDKSGLPSDRFFAERPEGSVSTLKIQRTQQEDSAVYLCASARRTEAFFGQGTRLTVV.

V and J are TRBV28 and TRBJ1-5; no clear D. The CDR3 is 14 residues long. Germline-derived CDR1 and CDR2 are MDHEN and SYDVKM. V was trimmed by 3 bases and J by 0 bases, leaving 6 bases between them. The CDR3 DNA follows: TGTGCCAGCAGTTTCTACATTAGCAATCAGCCCCAGCATTTT. Translating it yields CASSFYISNQPQHF.

V gene TRBV28 combines with J gene TRBJ2-7; the D gene is possibly TRBD1 (8 bases). V lost 7 bases, J lost 5 bases, and 30 bases lay in between. Germline assignment: CDR1 MDHEN and CDR2 SYDVKM. The CDR3 covers 18 residues. The CDR3 region is CASNPGRTGSRKGNEQYF. The CDR3 bases are TGTGCCAGCAACCCCGGGAGGACAGGGTCTCGAAAAGGCAACGAGCAGTACTTC.

This clonotype appeared a single time. The chain employs TRBV29-1 and TRBJ1-2, with 8 positions matching TRBD1. This CDR3 has 15 residues. Germline CDR1 reads SQVTM; CDR2 reads ANQGSEA. Germline trimming cut 1 base from V and 8 bases from J; bases unmatched to any gene: 12. CDR3 residues: CSVEAAGQGSGGYTF. CDR3 DNA sequence: TGCAGCGTTGAAGCCGCAGGACAGGGCTCGGGGGGCTACACCTTC.

CDR3 sequence: CASSITGNNEQFF. The CDR3 region has the DNA TGTGCCAGCAGCATAACAGGGAACAATGAGCAGTTCTTC. This sequence joins TRBV2 and TRBJ2-1; D is possibly TRBD1 (6 bases). V lost 6 bases, J lost 5 bases, and 11 bases lay in between. The CDR3 contains 13 residues. Germline CDR1 and CDR2: SNHLY and FYNNEI.

The chain employs TRBV7-9 and TRBJ2-1; D gene unclear. V lost 5 bases and J 8 bases, leaving 10 bases between the germline ends. Germline V gene lookup returns CDR1 SEHNR and CDR2 FQNEAQ (reference sequence). The CDR3 contains 12 residues. CDR3 coding DNA: TGTGCCAGCAGCCGGGCCTTGGATGAGCAGTTCTTC. Translating gives CASSRALDEQFF.

Only a few counts were recorded for this clonotype. V and J are TRBV7-4 and TRBJ2-3; TRBD2 agrees at 7 bases. The germline CDR1 and CDR2 sequences are SGHVT and SQSDAQ. This CDR3 region has 16 residues. After removal of 5 bases from V and 2 bases from J, the junction contained 10 bases not matched to a gene. The CDR3, as DNA: TGTGCCAGCAGCCCGTCCTGGGGGGGAGCCACAGATACGCAGTATTTT. It yields the protein CASSPSWGGATDTQYF.

The chain couples TRBV3-1 to TRBJ2-7; 10 bases map to TRBD2. The CDR3 length is 16 residues. CDR1 is LGHDT and CDR2 is YNNKEL in the germline V gene (reference sequence). Trimming at V came to 1 base and at J to 1 base, leaving 4 bases not matched to a gene. CDR3 loop: CASSQVSGGTSYEQYF. CDR3 bases: TGTGCCAGCAGCCAAGTTAGCGGGGGGACTTCCTACGAGCAGTACTTC.

This clonotype was observed a handful of times. V usage is TRBV12-3 or TRBV12-4 and J usage is TRBJ1-1; the D gene is possibly TRBD1 (5 bases). V was clipped by 9 bases and J by 3 bases, with 11 bases between them. The CDR3 has 12 amino acids. The CDR3 protein is CASTQVDTEAFF. CDR3 nucleotides: TGTGCCAGTACACAGGTGGACACTGAAGCTTTCTTT.

This clonotype was counted at least ten times. The rearrangement uses TRBV5-6 and TRBJ1-6; D is perhaps TRBD1 (6 bases). V lost 4 bases, J lost 9 bases, and 14 bases lay in between. The germline CDR1 and CDR2 sequences are SGHDT and YYEEEE. The length of the CDR3 is 14 residues. CDR3 coding DNA: TGTGCCAGCAGCCCAAAGCAGACAGGTTCACCCCTCCACTTT. Translation: CASSPKQTGSPLHF.

The V call is TRBV12-3 or TRBV12-4, the J call TRBJ1-5; TRBD1 matches at 7 bases. Trimming took 6 bases from V and 3 from J; bases not matched to a gene: 8. CDR3 length: 15 amino acids. The CDR3 region is CASSPTGHNNQPQHF. For the CDR3, the DNA is TGTGCCAGCAGCCCGACAGGGCACAACAATCAGCCCCAGCATTTT.

This sequence joins TRBV12-3 or TRBV12-4 and TRBJ2-3; D is perhaps TRBD1 or TRBD2 (7 bases each). Trimming stripped 4 bases from V and 4 bases from J, with 15 bases between. The length of the CDR3 is 15 residues. This CDR3 reads CASSWGGGVADTQYF. CDR3 coding DNA: TGTGCCAGCAGTTGGGGAGGGGGCGTAGCAGATACGCAGTATTTT.

This clonotype was counted at least ten times. This chain joins TRBV27 and TRBJ2-1, with a tentative D call TRBD1 (6 bases). The germline gives CDR1 MNHEY, CDR2 SMNVEV (reference sequence). V lost 5 bases and J 5 bases, leaving 13 bases between the germline ends. There are 14 residues in the CDR3. CDR3 sequence reads: CASSIQGSDNEQFF. DNA for the CDR3: TGTGCCAGCAGTATCCAGGGGAGTGACAATGAGCAGTTCTTC.

V usage is TRBV28 and J usage is TRBJ1-5, with D uncertain. Trimming left V 6 bases short and J 2 bases short, with 14 bases between. The length of the CDR3 is 15 residues. Per germline, CDR1 MDHEN and CDR2 SYDVKM. CDR3 sequence (DNA): TGTGCCAGCAGAAATGGGTGGAGGGGCAATCAGCCCCAGCATTTT. It yields the protein CASRNGWRGNQPQHF. Based on the CDR3 plus reference TRBV28 and TRBJ1-5, the full variable domain is DVKVTQSSRYLVKRTGEKVFLECVQDMDHENMFWYRQDPGLGLRLIYFSYDVKMKEKGDIPEGYSVSREKKERFSLILESASTNQTSMYLCASRNGWRGNQPQHFGDGTRLSIL.

The table lists this clonotype with many counts. The CDR3 region is CASSSGTGNEQFF. The CDR3 bases are TGTGCCAGCAGCTCAGGGACAGGCAATGAGCAGTTCTTC. The chain links TRBV7-2 to TRBJ2-1, with TRBD1 identical over 8 bases. CDR3 length equals 13 residues. V lost 4 bases and J lost 6; bases outside the gene matches: 2. The germline V gene has CDR1 SGHTA and CDR2 FQGNSA.

The table lists this clonotype with a few counts. V usage is TRBV20-1 and J usage is TRBJ1-2; 9 nucleotides line up with TRBD1. The length of the CDR3 is 15 residues. Germline V gives CDR1 DFQATT, CDR2 SNEGSKA (reference sequence). Germline trimming cut 3 bases from V and 5 bases from J; bases unmatched to any gene: 10. CDR3 loop: CSASYQDRGRYGYTF. For the CDR3, the DNA is TGCAGTGCTAGTTACCAGGACAGGGGACGGTATGGCTACACCTTC.

For this clonotype: This may be a read error, as it is one base from a much larger clone. The gene calls are TRBV12-3 or TRBV12-4 and TRBJ1-1; TRBD1 aligns across 11 bases. The CDR3 sequence is 14 residues long. This CDR3 is CANSTGTGGTEAFF. The CDR3 nucleotides are TGTGCCAACAGTACCGGGACAGGGGGAACTGAAGCTTTCTTT.

This clonotype was detected many times. J is TRBJ2-7 and V is TRBV19; TRBD2 matches 7 bases. V shed 3 bases, J shed 5 bases, and the junction held 7 bases outside the gene matches. There are 14 residues in the CDR3. Germline V gene data show CDR1 as LNHDA and CDR2 as SQIVND (reference sequence). The CDR3 DNA is TGTGCCAGTAGTATGGGAGGGAGTCGTAACGAGCAGTACTTC. It codes for CASSMGGSRNEQYF.

The chain uses TRBV19 and TRBJ1-1, with D maybe TRBD1 (5 bases). Looked up from germline, CDR1 is LNHDA and CDR2 is SQIVND (reference sequence). The CDR3 is 13 amino acids. Deletions cut 6 bases from V and 4 bases from J, with 12 bases between. For the CDR3, the DNA is TGTGCCAGTAGAGTATCAGGGATCACTGAAGCTTTCTTT. As protein: CASRVSGITEAFF.

Only a few counts were recorded for this clonotype. The chain couples TRBV5-6 to TRBJ1-2; 8 bases fit TRBD1. This CDR3 is built from 15 residues. The V and J ends lost 3 bases and 4 bases, in that order; junction bases with no gene match: 8. The germline gives CDR1 SGHDT, CDR2 YYEEEE. CDR3 coding DNA: TGTGCCAGCAGCTGGAACAGGGGGTTCCCCTATGGCTACACCTTC. Protein sequence: CASSWNRGFPYGYTF.

This clonotype was seen once. A much larger clone differs by one base, so this may be a read error. The chain carries TRBV7-9 and TRBJ2-7; 8 nucleotides agree with TRBD1. This CDR3 is built from 15 residues. The V gene end was trimmed by 1 base and the J gene end by 5 bases; junction bases not matched to a gene: 7. Per the germline V gene, CDR1 is SEHNR and CDR2 is FQNEAQ (reference sequence). The CDR3 is CASSLGRTGYHEQYF. The CDR3 DNA is TGTGCCAGCAGCTTAGGGAGGACAGGGTACCACGAGCAGTACTTC.

This clonotype appeared a few times. CDR3 DNA sequence: TGTGCCAGCAGTAGCCCGGGGTGGGTAGCGGGGGGCCGTGAGCAGTTCTTC. Residues: CASSSPGWVAGGREQFF. The chain couples TRBV12-3 or TRBV12-4 to TRBJ2-1, with 10 bases identical to TRBD2. This CDR3 comprises 17 residues. V was clipped by 5 bases and J by 9 bases; unmatched bases: 16.

The rearrangement joins TRBV4-2 to TRBJ2-5; TRBD1 aligns across 9 bases. CDR3 length equals 16 residues. V was pared by 0 bases and J by 5 bases, with 7 bases of the junction left unmatched. Germline-derived CDR1 and CDR2 are LGHNA and YNFKEQ. The CDR3 here is CASSQEQGAMMETQYF. The CDR3 nucleotides read TGTGCCAGCAGCCAAGAACAGGGGGCAATGATGGAGACCCAGTACTTC.

V usage is TRBV11-2 and J usage is TRBJ1-1, with D tentatively TRBD1 (6 bases). There are 16 residues in the CDR3. The V gene's germline CDR1 is SGHAT and CDR2 FQNNGV. The germline V and J ends were trimmed by 5 bases and 1 base, with 17 bases remaining between them. CDR3 nucleotides: TGTGCCAGCAGCCCTAGCACAGGGAGGAGGAACACTGAAGCTTTCTTT. It translates to CASSPSTGRRNTEAFF. The full variable domain, in which reference TRBV11-2 and TRBJ1-1 provide the parts outside the CDR3, is EAGVAQSPRYKIIEKRQSVAFWCNPISGHATLYWYQQILGQGPKLLIQFQNNGVVDDSQLPKDRFSAERLKGVDSTLKIQPAKLEDSAVYLCASSPSTGRRNTEAFFGQGTRLTVV.